This record concerns one TCR beta chain sequence. Seattle patients were enrolled while actively infected and followed longitudinally. The CDR3 runs 15 residues. From germline, CDR1 is MNHEY and CDR2 SVGAGI. Trimming shortened V by 5 bases and J by 7 bases, and 20 bases separated the two germline ends. Authors' data handling: Nucleated cell counts were estimated from reference gene primer amplification. Repertoires were generated with immunoSEQ multiplex PCR, while TCRdb's copy carries only in-frame clones and drops some. V and J calls and clone size follow that table, whereas D and trimming were derived from the DNA. The repertoire holds about 200,000 clones, with over 65% as singletons. This record belongs to a study of blood T cell repertoires in COVID-19. On the study more broadly: The United States, Italy and Spain supplied acute and convalescent COVID-19 samples. PBMCs, B-cell-depleted T cells, or T cells provided the cDNA or gDNA that made up the material.

This TCR came from a person between 65 and 80 years old with COVID-19, enrolled during active disease. The specimen was peripheral blood. The genes are TRBV6-5 and TRBJ1-2; D might be TRBD1 (5 bases). CDR3 nucleotide sequence: TGTGCCAGCAGTCCCTTGACAGCCTCCTTAGGTGGCTACACCTTC. Translation: CASSPLTASLGGYTF.